This T cell receptor (beta chain) originates from a study of blood T cell repertoires in COVID-19. Overall study context: T cells, B-cell-depleted T cells, or PBMCs supplied cDNA or gDNA.

Participants were placed into cohorts based on the clinical history they reported. V was clipped by 2 bases and J by 4 bases, with 17 bases between them. The CDR3 is 16 residues long. Germline V CDR1 and CDR2: SGHDT, YYEEEE. Authors' processing steps: Counts of nucleated cells, estimated from reference gene primer amplification, were obtained. TCRdb's table, derived via immunoSEQ multiplex PCR, lists solely in-frame clones and lacks some. That table gives V, J and clone size, and the DNA gave D and trimming. The table records around 190,000 clones, around 76% of them present only once. The material sequenced was PBMCs or T cells enriched from blood (not recorded which). This chain joins TRBV5-6 and TRBJ2-3; no firm D call. This receptor was identified in a woman aged 45-59 years with acute COVID-19. As DNA, the CDR3 is TGTGCCAGCAGCTTTTCGATCTCTGAAGAGGCAGATACGCAGTATTTT. This codes for CASSFSISEEADTQYF. The whole variable domain, filled in from reference TRBV5-6 and TRBJ2-3, reads DAGVTQSPTHLIKTRGQQVTLRCSPKSGHDTVSWYQQALGQGPQFIFQYYEEEERQRGNFPDRFSGHQFPNYSSELNVNALLLGDSALYLCASSFSISEEADTQYFGPGTRLTVL.